The 22 T cell receptor beta chains presented below share a single source sample, sequenced in a study of blood T cell repertoires in COVID-19. The repertoire was sequenced with immunoSEQ multiplex PCR; TCRdb's copy has only in-frame clones and lacks some. The sample lists some 350,000 clones, 88% occurring once. Sequenced material: peripheral blood. Source of these receptors: an older woman with COVID-19, enrolled during active disease.

V is TRBV28 and J is TRBJ1-4; possible D gene TRBD1, 5 bases. The length of the CDR3 is 13 residues. CDR1 MDHEN and CDR2 SYDVKM come from the germline V gene. Trimming removed 6 bases from V and 8 bases from J, with 13 bases in between. The CDR3 spells CASRGGGHEKLFF. The CDR3, as DNA: TGTGCCAGCAGGGGGGGAGGGCACGAAAAACTGTTTTTT.

This rearrangement joins TRBV6-5 to TRBJ2-5, with 10 nucleotides matching TRBD2. The CDR3 loop spans 14 amino acids. Per the germline V gene, CDR1 is MNHEY and CDR2 is SVGAGI. V shed 7 bases and J 5 bases; nucleotides not matched to a gene: 7. The CDR3 spells CASTRAGGRETQYF. In DNA form, the CDR3 reads TGTGCCAGCACCAGAGCGGGGGGGCGGGAGACCCAGTACTTC.

The rearrangement joins TRBV5-4 to TRBJ1-5, with a possible D match to TRBD1 (6 bases). Per germline, CDR1 SGHNT and CDR2 YYREEE (reference sequence). V lost 0 bases and J 8 bases, leaving 12 bases between the germline ends. The CDR3 totals 14 residues. The DNA for the CDR3 is TGTGCCAGCAGCTTGGCAGGGGATGCGGAGCCCCAGCATTTT. Residues: CASSLAGDAEPQHF. Supplemented by reference TRBV5-4 and TRBJ1-5, the full variable domain reads ETGVTQSPTHLIKTRGQQVTLRCSSQSGHNTVSWYQQALGQGPQFIFQYYREEENGRGNFPPRFSGLQFPNYSSELNVNALELDDSALYLCASSLAGDAEPQHFGDGTRLSIL.

DNA for the CDR3: TGTGCCAGCAGTGTGAGCAGGGAACGTGGAAACACCATATATTTT. Translated: CASSVSRERGNTIYF. The chain has TRBV2 and TRBJ1-3; perhaps TRBD1 as D (5 bases). This CDR3 spans 15 amino acids. V lost 4 bases, J lost 3 bases, and 13 bases lay in between. Germline V gene data show CDR1 as SNHLY and CDR2 as FYNNEI. Full variable domain (rest looked up from reference TRBV2 and TRBJ1-3): EPEVTQTPSHQVTQMGQEVILRCVPISNHLYFYWYRQILGQKVEFLVSFYNNEISEKSEIFDDQFSVERPDGSNFTLKIRSTKLEDSAMYFCASSVSRERGNTIYFGEGSWLTVV.

The chain employs TRBV18 and TRBJ1-1; the D gene is possibly TRBD1 (6 bases). Germline V gives CDR1 KGHSH, CDR2 LQKENI. This CDR3 is built from 15 residues. Trimming took 4 bases from V and 1 from J, leaving 13 bases between them. The CDR3 is CASSLMDSSNTEAFF. The CDR3 region has the DNA TGTGCCAGCTCACTCATGGACAGTTCGAACACTGAAGCTTTCTTT.

Comment on this clone: This sample also contains other DNA sequences that code for the same CDR3. This chain joins TRBV19 and TRBJ2-7, with TRBD2 as a possible D gene (6 bases). V lost 3 bases and J lost 4, with 13 bases in between. Germline V gene lookup returns CDR1 LNHDA and CDR2 SQIVND (reference sequence). The CDR3 consists of 14 residues. The CDR3 loop reads CASSMGTGAYEQYF. The CDR3 coding sequence is TGTGCCAGTAGTATGGGGACTGGGGCTTACGAGCAGTACTTC.

The chain links TRBV2 to TRBJ2-3; 10 bases are shared with TRBD2. The trim removed 3 bases at V and 7 bases at J, leaving 10 bases unmatched. Germline V gene lookup returns CDR1 SNHLY and CDR2 FYNNEI. This CDR3 contains 16 residues. The CDR3 DNA reads as TGTGCCAGCAGTGACTTGGCTAGCGGGGGAGTAAATACGCAGTATTTT. Its protein product is CASSDLASGGVNTQYF.

The chain employs TRBV24-1 and TRBJ2-5, with a tentative D call TRBD1 (6 bases). The CDR3 is 16 residues long. Trimming removed 0 bases at V and 5 bases at J, with 15 bases between. Looked up from germline, CDR1 is KGHDR and CDR2 is SFDVKD. The CDR3 sequence is CATSDLGTSYEETQYF. The CDR3 DNA reads as TGTGCCACCAGTGATTTGGGGACAAGCTACGAGGAGACCCAGTACTTC.

The chain employs TRBV6-2 or TRBV6-3 and TRBJ1-5; no clear D. Per germline, CDR1 MNHEY and CDR2 SVGEGT. The V and J ends lost 6 bases and 7 bases respectively, with 13 bases between them. This CDR3 is 13 amino acids long. CDR3 sequence reads: CASSSPRGQPQHF. DNA for the CDR3: TGTGCCAGCAGCTCCCCTAGAGGCCAGCCCCAGCATTTT.

The CDR3 is CASSVNPGGTEAFF. In DNA, the CDR3 is TGTGCCAGCAGCGTTAATCCGGGGGGAACTGAAGCTTTCTTT. The chain joins TRBV9 to TRBJ1-1; weak D call: TRBD1 (5 bases). From germline, CDR1 is SGDLS and CDR2 YYNGEE. The V gene lost 2 bases and the J gene lost 5 bases, with 13 bases spanning the gap. This CDR3 comprises 14 residues. The full variable domain, rest sourced from reference TRBV9 and TRBJ1-1, is DSGVTQTPKHLITATGQRVTLRCSPRSGDLSVYWYQQSLDQGLQFLIQYYNGEERAKGNILERFSAQQFPDLHSELNLSSLELGDSALYFCASSVNPGGTEAFFGQGTRLTVV.

This chain joins TRBV7-3 and TRBJ2-3, with 7 positions matching TRBD1. Per germline, CDR1 SGHTA and CDR2 FQGTGA. V dropped 6 bases and J dropped 3; count of bases not matched to a gene: 9. There are 15 residues in the CDR3. CDR3 residues: CASRTGQSQTDTQYF. The CDR3 DNA follows: TGTGCCAGCAGGACAGGGCAGAGTCAAACAGATACGCAGTATTTT.

The chain joins TRBV6-5 to TRBJ1-3, with TRBD1 matching 8 bases. After removal of 2 bases from V and 11 bases from J, the junction contained 5 bases not matched to a gene. The germline gives CDR1 MNHEY, CDR2 SVGAGI. The CDR3 has 13 residues. Here the CDR3 reads CASSYTPGQAIYF. CDR3 sequence (DNA): TGTGCCAGCAGTTACACGCCGGGACAGGCCATATATTTT.

The chain recombines TRBV4-1 with TRBJ1-5, with D possibly matching TRBD1 (6 bases). In germline, CDR1 is MGHRA, CDR2 YSYEKL. The CDR3 spans 15 residues. V dropped 0 bases and J dropped 7 bases, with 13 bases sitting between them. The CDR3 DNA reads as TGCGCCAGCAGCCAAGATGACAGGCTGGGGCAGCCCCAGCATTTT. This gives the protein CASSQDDRLGQPQHF.

The chain joins TRBV7-2 to TRBJ1-2, with 10 bases fitting TRBD1. The CDR3 is 18 amino acids. Germline V gives CDR1 SGHTA, CDR2 FQGNSA. V lost 1 base, J lost 2 bases, and 10 bases stayed unmatched. The CDR3 reads CASSLVFGGTGANYGYTF. The DNA for the CDR3 is TGTGCCAGCAGCTTAGTGTTCGGGGGGACAGGGGCAAACTATGGCTACACCTTC.

This clone was recorded a few times. The rearrangement uses TRBV5-1 and TRBJ2-2; D might be TRBD2 (5 bases). CDR3 length equals 12 residues. V shed 3 bases and J shed 7 bases, with 7 bases lying between them. Germline lookup yields CDR1 SGHRS and CDR2 YFSETQ. CDR3 nucleotides: TGCGCCAGCAGCTCGGGGAGCGGGGAGCTGTTTTTT. It codes for CASSSGSGELFF.

CDR3 region: CASSSGVNTEAFF. CDR3 DNA: TGTGCCAGCAGTTCGGGAGTGAACACTGAAGCTTTCTTT. The chain carries TRBV6-2 or TRBV6-3 and TRBJ1-1; no clear D. Per germline, CDR1 MNHEY and CDR2 SVGEGT. The V end was cut by 4 bases, the J end by 0 bases, with 6 bases between. The CDR3 consists of 13 residues.

The genes are TRBV27 and TRBJ1-1; the D is unclear. Trimming removed 8 bases at V and 4 bases at J, with 20 bases between. CDR1 and CDR2 from the germline V gene are MNHEY and SMNVEV (reference sequence). The CDR3 is 15 amino acids. CDR3 region: CASSSPGLGSTEAFF. The CDR3 coding sequence is TGTGCCAGCTCCTCCCCGGGCCTCGGGAGCACTGAAGCTTTCTTT.

The chain is built from TRBV6-2 or TRBV6-3 and TRBJ2-7; TRBD1 agrees at 8 bases. This CDR3 spans 14 amino acids. Germline V CDR1 and CDR2: MNHEY, SVGEGT. J lost 3 bases, V lost 2 bases, and 3 bases had no gene match. The CDR3 loop reads CASSYRDRLYEQYF. The CDR3 nucleotides are TGTGCCAGCAGTTACCGGGACAGGCTCTACGAGCAGTACTTC.

The rearrangement joins TRBV30 to TRBJ2-7; unclear D gene. The CDR3 has 17 amino acids. The V and J ends lost 4 bases and 2 bases respectively, with 24 bases between them. The germline V gene encodes CDR1 GTSNPN and CDR2 SVGIG (reference sequence). The CDR3 sequence is CAWMANHRLQSPYEQYF. Here the CDR3 DNA reads TGTGCCTGGATGGCAAATCACCGACTCCAAAGCCCCTACGAGCAGTACTTC.

The J gene is TRBJ1-5, the V gene TRBV3-1 (or the pseudogene TRBV3-2), with D unclear. This CDR3 has 17 residues. Trimming removed 3 bases at V and 3 bases at J, with 18 bases between. CDR1 and CDR2 from the germline V gene are LGHDT and YNNKEL (reference sequence). CDR3 DNA: TGTGCCAGCAGCCAGGCCGGGATTTTTTCGGACAATCAGCCCCAGCATTTT. Translation: CASSQAGIFSDNQPQHF.

This clone was counted a single time. V and J are TRBV29-1 and TRBJ2-3, with D unresolved. The germline V gene has CDR1 SQVTM and CDR2 ANQGSEA. The V and J ends lost 2 bases and 6 bases respectively, with 9 bases between them. The CDR3 sequence is 12 residues long. The CDR3: CSVEPTRDTQYF. The DNA for the CDR3 is TGCAGCGTTGAACCGACACGGGATACGCAGTATTTT.

The chain uses TRBV28 and TRBJ2-1, with 9 bases lining up with TRBD1. V shed 6 bases and J 4 bases; nucleotides not matched to a gene: 7. The germline V gene has CDR1 MDHEN and CDR2 SYDVKM. The CDR3 covers 15 residues. The CDR3 sequence: CASRPRGTGYNEQFF. For the CDR3, the DNA is TGTGCCAGCAGACCTCGGGGGACAGGGTACAATGAGCAGTTCTTC. Complete variable domain (other parts from reference TRBV28 and TRBJ2-1): DVKVTQSSRYLVKRTGEKVFLECVQDMDHENMFWYRQDPGLGLRLIYFSYDVKMKEKGDIPEGYSVSREKKERFSLILESASTNQTSMYLCASRPRGTGYNEQFFGPGTRLTVL.